This TCR beta chain was captured in a study of cytomegalovirus exposure and HLA in healthy donors. Study findings and constraints: At a 0.05 false discovery rate, a later analysis found some 18,000 TCR beta sequences to be associated with HLA alleles. With later analysis, a missense DCLRE1C variant became linked to TCR beta V- and J-gene trimming. Listed as cytomegalovirus-associated were over 150 TCR beta chains.

Primers for the PCR totalled 60 Vbeta and 13 Jbeta. Measured with immunoSEQ multiplex PCR; TCRdb has only the in-frame clones, and not every one. The sample lists around 150,000 clones, 65% to 80% occurring once. With respect to this clone: Its target is not known.

The CDR3 has 17 amino acids. The V and J ends lost 1 base and 6 bases, in that order; junction bases with no gene match: 7. CDR1 LGHNA and CDR2 YNFKEQ come from the germline V gene. The source is a man aged 35 to 55 in good health and CMV-seronegative. The specimen sequenced was PBMCs. The chain has TRBV4-2 and TRBJ2-7, with 15 positions matching TRBD2. The CDR3 reads CASSQGTSGRESVEQYF. The DNA of the CDR3 is TGTGCCAGCAGCCAAGGGACTAGCGGGAGGGAAAGTGTCGAGCAGTACTTC.